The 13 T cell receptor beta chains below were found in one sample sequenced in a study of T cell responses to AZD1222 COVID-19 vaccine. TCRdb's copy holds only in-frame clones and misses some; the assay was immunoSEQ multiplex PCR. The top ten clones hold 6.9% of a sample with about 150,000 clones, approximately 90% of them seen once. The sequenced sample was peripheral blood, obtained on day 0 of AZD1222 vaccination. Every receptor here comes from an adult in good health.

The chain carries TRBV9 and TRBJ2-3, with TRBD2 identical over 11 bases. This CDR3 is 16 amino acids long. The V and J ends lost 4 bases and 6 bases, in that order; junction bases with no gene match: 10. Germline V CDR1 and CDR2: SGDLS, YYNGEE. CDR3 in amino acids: CASSPSSGGAYDTQYF. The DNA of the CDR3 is TGTGCCAGCAGCCCAAGTAGCGGGGGGGCCTATGATACGCAGTATTTT.

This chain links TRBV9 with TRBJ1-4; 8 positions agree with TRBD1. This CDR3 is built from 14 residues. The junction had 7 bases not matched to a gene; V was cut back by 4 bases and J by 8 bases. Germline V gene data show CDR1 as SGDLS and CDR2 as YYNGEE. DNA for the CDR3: TGTGCCAGCAGCCCCGGGACAGGCTTGGAAAAACTGTTTTTT. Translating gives CASSPGTGLEKLFF.

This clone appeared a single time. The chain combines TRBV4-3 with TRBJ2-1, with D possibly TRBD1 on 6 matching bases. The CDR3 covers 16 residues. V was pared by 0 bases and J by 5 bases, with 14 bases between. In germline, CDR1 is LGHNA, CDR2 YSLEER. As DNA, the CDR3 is TGCGCCAGCAGCCAAGAGATCCACAGGGACCACAATGAGCAGTTCTTC. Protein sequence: CASSQEIHRDHNEQFF.

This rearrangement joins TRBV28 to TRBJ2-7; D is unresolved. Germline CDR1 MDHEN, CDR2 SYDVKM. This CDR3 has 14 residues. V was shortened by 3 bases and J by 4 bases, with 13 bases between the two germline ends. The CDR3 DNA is TGTGCCAGCAGTTTCAAGGATTGGGGATACGAGCAGTACTTC. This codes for CASSFKDWGYEQYF.

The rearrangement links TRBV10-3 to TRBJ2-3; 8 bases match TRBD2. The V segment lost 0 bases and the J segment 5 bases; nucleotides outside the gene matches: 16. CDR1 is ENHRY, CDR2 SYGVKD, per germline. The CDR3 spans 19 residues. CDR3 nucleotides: TGTGCCATCAGTGAGTCGGGTCGGGGGGGCGAAATGGTACTAGATACGCAGTATTTT. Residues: CAISESGRGGEMVLDTQYF.

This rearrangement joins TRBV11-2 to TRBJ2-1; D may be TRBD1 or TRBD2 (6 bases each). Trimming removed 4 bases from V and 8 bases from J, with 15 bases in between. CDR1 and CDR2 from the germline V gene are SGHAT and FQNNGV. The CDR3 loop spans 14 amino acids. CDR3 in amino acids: CASSSFPGGHEQFF. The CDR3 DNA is TGTGCCAGCAGCTCGTTCCCCGGGGGCCATGAGCAGTTCTTC.

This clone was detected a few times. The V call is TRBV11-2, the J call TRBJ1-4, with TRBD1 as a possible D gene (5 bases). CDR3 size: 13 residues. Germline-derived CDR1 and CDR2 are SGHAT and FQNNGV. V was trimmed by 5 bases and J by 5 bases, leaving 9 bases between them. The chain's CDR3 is CASSRNRNEKLFF. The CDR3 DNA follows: TGTGCCAGCAGCCGAAACAGGAATGAAAAACTGTTTTTT.

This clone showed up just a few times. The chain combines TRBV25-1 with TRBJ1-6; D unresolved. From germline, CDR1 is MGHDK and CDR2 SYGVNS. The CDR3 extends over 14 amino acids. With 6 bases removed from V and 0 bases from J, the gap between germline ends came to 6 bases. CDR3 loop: CASSLSSYNSPLHF. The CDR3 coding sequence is TGTGCCAGCAGCCTTAGCTCCTATAATTCACCCCTCCACTTT. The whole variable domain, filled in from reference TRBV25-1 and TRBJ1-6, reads EADIYQTPRYLVIGTGKKITLECSQTMGHDKMYWYQQDPGMELHLIHYSYGVNSTEKGDLSSESTVSRIRTEHFPLTLESARPSHTSQYLCASSLSSYNSPLHFGNGTRLTVT.

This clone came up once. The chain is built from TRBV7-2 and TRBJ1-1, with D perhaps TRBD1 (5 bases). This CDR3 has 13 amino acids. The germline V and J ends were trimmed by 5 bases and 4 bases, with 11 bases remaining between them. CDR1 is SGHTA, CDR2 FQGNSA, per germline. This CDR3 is CASSVIGATEAFF. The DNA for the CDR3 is TGTGCCAGCAGCGTTATCGGGGCCACTGAAGCTTTCTTT.

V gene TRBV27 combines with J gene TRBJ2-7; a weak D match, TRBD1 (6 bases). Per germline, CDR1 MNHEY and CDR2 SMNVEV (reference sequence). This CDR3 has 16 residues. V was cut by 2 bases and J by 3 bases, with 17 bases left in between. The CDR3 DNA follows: TGTGCCAGCAGTTTAGGGACACTAAAGACTGGCTACGAGCAGTACTTC. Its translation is CASSLGTLKTGYEQYF.

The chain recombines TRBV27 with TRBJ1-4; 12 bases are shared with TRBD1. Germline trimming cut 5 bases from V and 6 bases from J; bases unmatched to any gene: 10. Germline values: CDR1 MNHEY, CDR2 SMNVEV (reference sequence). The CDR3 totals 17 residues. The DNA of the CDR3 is TGTGCCAGCAGTCCCCCCGGGACAGGGGGCCTCCATGAAAAACTGTTTTTT. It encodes CASSPPGTGGLHEKLFF.

For the CDR3, the DNA is TGTGCCAGCAGCTTGTACAGGGGCCAAACCGGGGAGCTGTTTTTT. It codes for CASSLYRGQTGELFF. This chain joins TRBV5-4 and TRBJ2-2; TRBD1 agrees at 7 bases. V shed 1 base and J 5 bases; nucleotides not matched to a gene: 5. In germline, CDR1 is SGHNT, CDR2 YYREEE (reference sequence). The CDR3 runs to 15 residues.

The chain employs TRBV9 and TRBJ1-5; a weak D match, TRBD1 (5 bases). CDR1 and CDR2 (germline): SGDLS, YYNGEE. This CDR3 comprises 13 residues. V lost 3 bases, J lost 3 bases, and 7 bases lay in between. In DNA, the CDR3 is TGTGCCAGCAGCGGGGACCTCAATCAGCCCCAGCATTTT. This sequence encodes CASSGDLNQPQHF.